The 19 T cell receptor beta chains given below trace back to one sample, sequenced in a study of cytomegalovirus exposure and HLA in healthy donors. 13 Jbeta primers and 60 Vbeta primers were used for the PCR. Data came from immunoSEQ multiplex PCR; TCRdb stores just in-frame clones and leaves some out. Of around 100,000 clones in the sample, under 70% are singletons; the top ten hold roughly 8.3%. Sequenced sample: PBMCs. The receptor source for this set is a man aged 18 to 29 in good health and CMV-seropositive.

The chain is built from TRBV7-9 and TRBJ1-1; TRBD1 matches at 11 bases. The CDR3 is made up of 17 amino acids. After removal of 2 bases from V and 3 bases from J, the junction contained 8 bases not matched to a gene. Germline V gives CDR1 SEHNR, CDR2 FQNEAQ (reference sequence). This chain's CDR3 is CASSLRYGTGGHTEAFF. Written as DNA, the CDR3 is TGTGCCAGCAGCTTACGATACGGGACAGGGGGACACACTGAAGCTTTCTTT.

This clone was seen more than once but under ten times. The chain has TRBV5-1 and TRBJ2-7, with 12 bases matching TRBD1. V was clipped by 0 bases and J by 4 bases; unmatched bases: 8. Per the germline V gene, CDR1 is SGHRS and CDR2 is YFSETQ. The CDR3 spans 17 residues. The CDR3 here is CASSLAVGTGGSYEQYF. CDR3 nucleotide sequence: TGCGCCAGCAGCTTGGCCGTGGGGACAGGGGGCTCTTACGAGCAGTACTTC.

The V call is TRBV29-1, the J call TRBJ1-1; D possibly corresponds to TRBD1 (6 bases). V shed 5 bases and J shed 1 base, with 11 bases lying between them. Per germline, CDR1 SQVTM and CDR2 ANQGSEA. The CDR3 covers 13 residues. The CDR3 reads CSVQHRENTEAFF. The DNA for the CDR3 is TGCAGCGTTCAGCACAGGGAGAACACTGAAGCTTTCTTT.

The V call is TRBV19, the J call TRBJ2-2, with 7 bases lining up with TRBD2. This CDR3 comprises 13 residues. Germline assignment: CDR1 LNHDA and CDR2 SQIVND (reference sequence). V was pared by 5 bases and J by 6 bases, with 3 bases of the junction left unmatched. CDR3 nucleotide sequence: TGTGCCAGTAGTGAGCGGGGCGCCGGGGAGCTGTTTTTT. This gives the protein CASSERGAGELFF.

The genes are TRBV2 and TRBJ1-1; TRBD1 matches 7 bases. This CDR3 has 16 residues. Germline CDR1 reads SNHLY; CDR2 reads FYNNEI. Losses at the gene ends were 6 bases for V and 2 bases for J; bases not matched to a gene: 12. The CDR3 DNA follows: TGTGCCAGCAGGGAACAGGGGACCGGCCTTAACACTGAAGCTTTCTTT. This translates into CASREQGTGLNTEAFF. The full variable domain, with the rest looked up from reference TRBV2 and TRBJ1-1, is EPEVTQTPSHQVTQMGQEVILRCVPISNHLYFYWYRQILGQKVEFLVSFYNNEISEKSEIFDDQFSVERPDGSNFTLKIRSTKLEDSAMYFCASREQGTGLNTEAFFGQGTRLTVV.

This clone was observed once. The V and J genes are TRBV5-1 and TRBJ1-2, with 7 bases matching TRBD1. Germline V lookup: CDR1 SGHRS, CDR2 YFSETQ. The CDR3 is 14 residues long. V lost 4 bases and J lost 8; bases outside the gene matches: 11. The CDR3 sequence is CASSGGEGGGGYTF. CDR3 in DNA: TGCGCCAGCAGCGGCGGGGAAGGGGGCGGAGGCTACACCTTC.

V is TRBV5-1 and J is TRBJ1-4; D might be TRBD1 (5 bases). With 7 bases removed from V and 3 bases from J, the gap between germline ends came to 13 bases. The CDR3 is made up of 14 amino acids. Germline CDR1 is SGHRS and CDR2 is YFSETQ. The CDR3 nucleotides read TGCGCCAGCCGTCGGGGGGGGTCTAATGAAAAACTGTTTTTT. Protein sequence: CASRRGGSNEKLFF. Full variable domain (rest looked up from reference TRBV5-1 and TRBJ1-4): KAGVTQTPRYLIKTRGQQVTLSCSPISGHRSVSWYQQTPGQGLQFLFEYFSETQRNKGNFPGRFSGRQFSNSRSEMNVSTLELGDSALYLCASRRGGSNEKLFFGSGTQLSVL.

The chain employs TRBV6-5 and TRBJ2-5, with unresolved D. From germline, CDR1 is MNHEY and CDR2 SVGAGI. V was cut by 2 bases and J by 4 bases, with 8 bases left in between. This CDR3 contains 13 residues. The CDR3 loop reads CASSYGPGETQYF. Here the CDR3 DNA reads TGTGCCAGCAGTTACGGCCCTGGAGAGACCCAGTACTTC.

This clone was recorded a few times. CDR3 residues: CASSQGAHTEAFF. The CDR3 bases are TGTGCCAGCTCCCAAGGGGCACACACTGAAGCTTTCTTT. The rearrangement uses TRBV18 and TRBJ1-1, with a possible D match to TRBD1 (5 bases). This CDR3 comprises 13 residues. The V and J ends lost 6 bases and 3 bases respectively, with 11 bases between them. Germline CDR1 KGHSH, CDR2 LQKENI.

This chain joins TRBV7-7 and TRBJ2-7; 8 bases align to TRBD1. Germline V gene sequence: CDR1 SSHAT, CDR2 FNYEAQ (reference sequence). This CDR3 is 17 amino acids long. V gave up 1 base and J gave up 3 bases; unmatched junction bases: 11. The chain's CDR3 is CASSLGTRGRGCYEQYF. CDR3 DNA sequence: TGTGCCAGCAGCTTAGGAACCAGGGGGCGCGGTTGCTACGAGCAGTACTTC.

This chain uses TRBV15 with TRBJ1-6; D is unclear. The CDR3 is made up of 16 amino acids. Trimming cost V 0 bases and J 7 bases, with 13 bases left between them. Germline V lookup: CDR1 LNHNV, CDR2 YYDKDF (reference sequence). CDR3 amino acids: CATSREGRLSNSPLHF. The CDR3 DNA sequence: TGTGCCACCAGCAGAGAGGGCAGGCTCTCGAATTCACCCCTCCACTTT.

This chain connects TRBV19 to TRBJ1-5, with TRBD1 identical over 9 bases. Germline V gene sequence: CDR1 LNHDA, CDR2 SQIVND (reference sequence). The CDR3 loop spans 14 amino acids. The V gene end was trimmed by 5 bases and the J gene end by 7 bases; junction bases not matched to a gene: 6. The CDR3 loop reads CASSDTGGRQPQHF. The CDR3 coding sequence is TGTGCCAGTAGTGACACAGGGGGCAGGCAGCCCCAGCATTTT.

This clone was recorded once. The chain has TRBV5-4 and TRBJ2-2; the D is unclear. Germline V gene sequence: CDR1 SGHNT, CDR2 YYREEE (reference sequence). The CDR3 consists of 14 residues. V was pared by 0 bases and J by 6 bases, with 9 bases between. In DNA form, the CDR3 reads TGTGCCAGCAGCTTGGGCGACTTCCCCGGGGAGCTGTTTTTT. This translates into CASSLGDFPGELFF.

The table lists this clone with a few counts. This chain links TRBV6-1 with TRBJ1-1; D gene uncertain. Trimming stripped 6 bases from V and 0 bases from J, with 5 bases between. Germline CDR1 reads MNHNS; CDR2 reads SASEGT. CDR3 length: 12 residues. The CDR3 reads CASRHMNTEAFF. The CDR3 bases are TGTGCCAGCAGACACATGAACACTGAAGCTTTCTTT.

The genes are TRBV25-1 and TRBJ1-6, with D uncertain. Trimming cost V 4 bases and J 9 bases, with 16 bases left between them. CDR1 is MGHDK and CDR2 is SYGVNS in the germline V gene. The CDR3 totals 15 residues. CDR3 loop: CASSVTISPSSPLHF. Here the CDR3 DNA reads TGTGCCAGCAGTGTGACAATCTCCCCGAGTTCACCCCTCCACTTT.

The table lists this clone with a few counts. The chain combines TRBV5-1 with TRBJ2-1, with a tentative D call TRBD2 (6 bases). Trimming took 6 bases from V and 0 from J, leaving 16 bases between them. The V gene's germline CDR1 is SGHRS and CDR2 YFSETQ. The CDR3 extends over 16 amino acids. The CDR3 reads CASKAGGLSSYNEQFF. The CDR3 DNA reads as TGCGCCAGCAAGGCCGGGGGTTTAAGCTCCTACAATGAGCAGTTCTTC.

The gene calls are TRBV27 and TRBJ1-5; D possibly corresponds to TRBD1 (6 bases). CDR1 and CDR2 (germline): MNHEY, SMNVEV (reference sequence). CDR3 length: 14 residues. V shed 3 bases and J shed 7 bases, with 13 bases lying between them. CDR3 coding DNA: TGTGCCAGCAGTTTTGGAACAGGGTTCCAGCCCCAGCATTTT. This translates into CASSFGTGFQPQHF.

This clone has ten or more counts. The chain employs TRBV6-4 and TRBJ1-1, with D possibly being TRBD1 (6 bases). The CDR3 is 15 amino acids. Trimming left V 2 bases short and J 3 bases short, with 13 bases between. Germline CDR1 MRHNA, CDR2 SNTAGT. CDR3 sequence: CASSDRGGEDTEAFF. The CDR3 bases are TGTGCCAGCAGTGACAGGGGGGGAGAGGACACTGAAGCTTTCTTT.

The chain uses TRBV2 and TRBJ2-1; 9 bases are a match to TRBD1. J was trimmed by 7 bases and V by 3 bases; bases with no gene match: 4. The CDR3 runs 14 residues. The germline V gene encodes CDR1 SNHLY and CDR2 FYNNEI. The CDR3 coding sequence is TGTGCCAGCAGTGATTACAGGGGGCGTAATGAGCAGTTCTTC. Its translation: CASSDYRGRNEQFF.